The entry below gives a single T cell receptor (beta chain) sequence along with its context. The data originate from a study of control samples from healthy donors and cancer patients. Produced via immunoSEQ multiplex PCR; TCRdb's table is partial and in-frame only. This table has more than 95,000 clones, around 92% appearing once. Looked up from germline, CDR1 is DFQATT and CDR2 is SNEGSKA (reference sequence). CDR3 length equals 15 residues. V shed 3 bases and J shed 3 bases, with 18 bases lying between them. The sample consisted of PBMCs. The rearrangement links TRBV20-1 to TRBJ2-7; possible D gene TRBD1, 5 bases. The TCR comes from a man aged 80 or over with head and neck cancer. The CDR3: CSASSGSPSLYEQYF. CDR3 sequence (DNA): TGCAGTGCTAGTTCAGGGTCCCCCAGCCTCTACGAGCAGTACTTC.